One sample yielded the 22 T cell receptor beta chains listed below, sequenced in a study of blood T cells in healthy people across ages. Combining a sample-barcoded 5' primer with a J-beta primer mix, a second PCR ran for 7 to 11 cycles. TCRdb fed the 5' RACE reads into MiXCR, producing one record per CDR3 protein. The data show hundreds of thousands of distinct CDR3 sequences, with approximately 50% seen just once and 30% to 40% held by the top ten. Sequencing was done on a sample of blood. These receptors all come from a man aged 55 to 69 in good health.

This clonotype was recorded a few times. The chain has TRBV5-1 and TRBJ2-3; D gene unclear. The CDR3 has 14 amino acids. Trimming took off 4 bases at V and 0 bases at J, with 9 bases between the two ends. Germline CDR1 is SGHRS and CDR2 is YFSETQ. The CDR3 sequence is CASSQDPSTDTQYF. The CDR3 nucleotides read TGCGCCAGCAGCCAAGACCCAAGCACAGATACGCAGTATTTT.

Regarding this clonotype: Sequence at one end of the junction differs from germline and may be a read error. The chain couples TRBV6-1 to TRBJ2-5; D perhaps matches TRBD1 (6 bases). The J call may be mistaken, given a closer DNA end match to TRBJ2-7. The germline V gene has CDR1 MNHNS and CDR2 SASEGT. The CDR3 runs to 15 residues. The CDR3 coding sequence is TGTGCCAGCAGGGAAGGACAGCCTAGATCCTACGAGCAGTACTTC. Its protein is CASREGQPRSYEQYF.

In its sample, this clonotype was seen once. The V and J genes are TRBV7-8 and TRBJ1-6; 7 nucleotides line up with TRBD1. From germline, CDR1 is SGHVS and CDR2 FQNEAQ. The CDR3 covers 15 residues. V shed 1 base, J shed 9 bases, and the junction held 6 bases outside the gene matches. CDR3 sequence: CASSLVGTESSPLHF. The CDR3 DNA reads TGTGCCAGCAGCTTAGTCGGGACAGAGAGTTCACCCCTCCACTTT.

This clonotype occurred a few times. V is TRBV5-1 and J is TRBJ2-5; perhaps D is TRBD1 or TRBD2 (6 bases each). The CDR3 is 15 amino acids. V dropped 0 bases and J dropped 3 bases, with 12 bases sitting between them. Germline loops: CDR1 SGHRS, CDR2 YFSETQ. The CDR3 loop is CASSLVPGAEETQYF. Here the CDR3 DNA reads TGCGCCAGCAGCTTGGTGCCGGGGGCGGAAGAGACCCAGTACTTC.

V usage is TRBV9 and J usage is TRBJ2-3; 8 positions agree with TRBD2. The germline V gene encodes CDR1 SGDLS and CDR2 YYNGEE. The CDR3 contains 16 residues. V trimming: 1 base; J trimming: 7 bases; junction bases outside the gene matches: 11. CDR3 sequence (DNA): TGTGCCAGCAGCGTACTTATGGGACTAGAGGGGCATACGCAGTATTTT. It yields the protein CASSVLMGLEGHTQYF. Full variable domain (remainder filled in from reference TRBV9 and TRBJ2-3): DSGVTQTPKHLITATGQRVTLRCSPRSGDLSVYWYQQSLDQGLQFLIQYYNGEERAKGNILERFSAQQFPDLHSELNLSSLELGDSALYFCASSVLMGLEGHTQYFGPGTRLTVL.

The V and J genes are TRBV6-5 and TRBJ1-4; D gene ambiguous. Germline CDR1 and CDR2: MNHEY and SVGAGI. CDR3 length: 15 amino acids. The V and J ends lost 2 bases and 7 bases respectively, with 14 bases between them. Here the CDR3 reads CASSYSSSWAEKLFF. The CDR3 region has the DNA TGTGCCAGCAGTTACAGTAGTAGCTGGGCTGAAAAACTGTTTTTT.

The rearrangement joins TRBV6-5 to TRBJ1-2; D is ambiguous. V was shortened by 7 bases and J by 7 bases, with 10 bases between the two germline ends. The CDR3 is 11 amino acids. CDR1 is MNHEY, CDR2 SVGAGI, per germline. The CDR3 DNA is TGTGCCAGCAATGGGGTGAGTGGCTACACCTTC. Translated: CASNGVSGYTF.

The DNA of the CDR3 is TGCGCCAGCAGCTTGAGGGGATTCACCGGGGAGCTGTTTTTT. It specifies CASSLRGFTGELFF. The gene calls are TRBV5-1 and TRBJ2-2; D perhaps matches TRBD1 (5 bases). The V end lost 1 base, the J end lost 4 bases, and 8 bases lay between the germline ends. This CDR3 comprises 14 residues. Germline CDR1 reads SGHRS; CDR2 reads YFSETQ.

This clonotype occurred a few times. This sequence joins TRBV5-1 and TRBJ2-1, with 8 bases lining up with TRBD1. Germline V lookup: CDR1 SGHRS, CDR2 YFSETQ. The CDR3 has 16 amino acids. The V gene end was trimmed by 3 bases and the J gene end by 0 bases; junction bases not matched to a gene: 5. As DNA, the CDR3 is TGCGCCAGCAGCTGGAACAGGGGGAGCTCCTACAATGAGCAGTTCTTC. This codes for CASSWNRGSSYNEQFF.

This chain connects TRBV20-1 to TRBJ2-5; the match to TRBD1 covers 10 bases. V lost 5 bases and J lost 5; bases outside the gene matches: 14. Germline V gene lookup returns CDR1 DFQATT and CDR2 SNEGSKA (reference sequence). The CDR3 extends over 16 amino acids. CDR3 DNA: TGCAGTGCTGCCCCGACAGGGGGCTGGGTATATGAGACCCAGTACTTC. Residues: CSAAPTGGWVYETQYF.

This chain joins TRBV5-6 and TRBJ2-4; 11 bases are a match to TRBD2. With the DNA end fitting TRBJ2-7 better, the J assignment may be wrong. Germline CDR1 reads SGHDT; CDR2 reads YYEEEE. The CDR3 has 16 residues. CDR3 sequence reads: CASGPPSGGNKYEQYF. The DNA for the CDR3 is TGTGCCAGCGGCCCTCCTAGCGGGGGGAATAAGTACGAGCAGTACTTC.

The chain combines TRBV20-1 with TRBJ2-5, with 12 nucleotides matching TRBD2. J was trimmed by 0 bases and V by 5 bases; bases with no gene match: 10. Germline V gene sequence: CDR1 DFQATT, CDR2 SNEGSKA (reference sequence). This CDR3 is 17 amino acids long. The DNA of the CDR3 is TGCAGTGCTGGACGACTAGCGGGGGCGGTGTACCAAGAGACCCAGTACTTC. This codes for CSAGRLAGAVYQETQYF.

The V and J genes are TRBV6-5 and TRBJ1-1, with 11 bases fitting TRBD1. V lost 4 bases and J lost 0; bases outside the gene matches: 4. This CDR3 comprises 16 residues. CDR1 MNHEY and CDR2 SVGAGI come from the germline V gene. In DNA form, the CDR3 reads TGTGCCAGCAGTTCTGGACAGGGGGCTTTGAACACTGAAGCTTTCTTT. This codes for CASSSGQGALNTEAFF.

This clonotype has just a few counts. The rearrangement joins TRBV7-2 to TRBJ2-7; no clear D gene. V was trimmed by 0 bases and J by 0 bases, leaving 9 bases between them. This CDR3 region has 15 residues. CDR1 SGHTA and CDR2 FQGNSA come from the germline V gene. CDR3 region: CASSLAGSSSYEQYF. CDR3 sequence (DNA): TGTGCCAGCAGCTTAGCAGGATCCAGCTCCTACGAGCAGTACTTC.

This clonotype was seen only once. The V gene is TRBV9, the J gene TRBJ2-6; no firm D call. Germline V gene data show CDR1 as SGDLS and CDR2 as YYNGEE. The CDR3 extends over 16 amino acids. The V end lost 4 bases, the J end lost 2 bases, and 13 bases lay between the germline ends. CDR3 DNA: TGTGCCAGCAGCCCCTCAGTTAGCCCTGGGGCCAACGTCCTGACTTTC. Translated: CASSPSVSPGANVLTF.

The chain uses TRBV4-2 and TRBJ2-3; TRBD1 might be the D (6 bases). The CDR3 has 18 residues. Per the germline V gene, CDR1 is LGHNA and CDR2 is YNFKEQ. Trimming removed 1 base from V and 1 base from J, with 18 bases in between. DNA of the CDR3: TGTGCCAGCAGCCAAGCGAGAAGAGGGGGTTGGGGCACAGATACGCAGTATTTT. This translates into CASSQARRGGWGTDTQYF.

V gene TRBV20-1 combines with J gene TRBJ2-1; TRBD1 aligns across 9 bases. Germline loops: CDR1 DFQATT, CDR2 SNEGSKA (reference sequence). The CDR3 is 15 amino acids. With 1 base clipped from V and 1 base from J, the junction kept 2 bases outside the gene matches. For the CDR3, the DNA is TGCAGTGCTAGAGCGGGACAGGGATCCTACAATGAGCAGTTCTTC. As protein: CSARAGQGSYNEQFF.

The chain recombines TRBV5-1 with TRBJ1-2, with 8 bases that match TRBD1. The CDR3 runs to 14 residues. Trimming cost V 3 bases and J 4 bases; bases outside gene matches: 5. Germline V lookup: CDR1 SGHRS, CDR2 YFSETQ. The DNA of the CDR3 is TGCGCCAGCAGCTCTTCAGGGGGCACCTATGGCTACACCTTC. Protein product: CASSSSGGTYGYTF.

The chain has TRBV5-5 and TRBJ1-2; the match to TRBD1 covers 9 bases. The V gene's germline CDR1 is SGHKS and CDR2 YYEKEE (reference sequence). This CDR3 region has 15 residues. V shed 0 bases and J 4 bases; nucleotides not matched to a gene: 4. The CDR3 DNA follows: TGTGCCAGCAGCTTGGGACAGGGGGGGGCCTATGGCTACACCTTC. Translation gives CASSLGQGGAYGYTF.

The chain combines TRBV6-5 with TRBJ2-3; D might be TRBD2 (6 bases). The V gene's germline CDR1 is MNHEY and CDR2 SVGAGI. Trimming stripped 5 bases from V and 8 bases from J, with 17 bases between. This CDR3 contains 14 residues. CDR3 coding DNA: TGTGCCAGCAGTGACGGGGAGGTTCGGGGTACGCAGTATTTT. Protein product: CASSDGEVRGTQYF.

The chain employs TRBV20-1 and TRBJ1-1; tentatively, D is TRBD1 (5 bases). With 5 bases removed from V and 1 base from J, the gap between germline ends came to 11 bases. The V gene's germline CDR1 is DFQATT and CDR2 SNEGSKA (reference sequence). This CDR3 comprises 13 residues. The CDR3 DNA is TGCAGTGCTCAATTCAGGGAGAACACTGAAGCTTTCTTT. Protein: CSAQFRENTEAFF.

This clonotype was seen a few times. The rearrangement joins TRBV6-1 to TRBJ1-5; TRBD1 matches at 7 bases. CDR3 size: 15 residues. The germline V gene encodes CDR1 MNHNS and CDR2 SASEGT. V shed 6 bases and J 0 bases; nucleotides not matched to a gene: 5. The CDR3 is CASRPTGFSNQPQHF. CDR3 coding DNA: TGTGCCAGCAGACCGACAGGGTTTAGCAATCAGCCCCAGCATTTT.